The 29 T cell receptor beta chains listed next were all sequenced from one sample in a study of read filtering for tumor transcriptome and immune sequencing. From about 400 ng of RNA, a library with molecular barcoded alpha/delta and beta/gamma adaptors was made. TCRdb redid the calling of the reads with MiXCR, one entry per CDR3 protein. The sample carries around 23,000 distinct CDR3 sequences, about 20% recorded once. The sample comprised a population of CD138-negative cells sorted from bone marrow. The receptors shown here come from a donor aged 40 or older with multiple myeloma.

The V call is TRBV7-2, the J call TRBJ2-2; D remains ambiguous. Trimming shortened V by 7 bases and J by 4 bases, and 16 bases separated the two germline ends. Looked up from germline, CDR1 is SGHTA and CDR2 is FQGNSA. This CDR3 contains 15 residues. CDR3 coding DNA: TGTGCCAGCACCCCGCCCCCTGGCACCACCGGGGAGCTGTTTTTT. This codes for CASTPPPGTTGELFF.

There are many counts of this clonotype. V is TRBV12-3 or TRBV12-4 and J is TRBJ1-5; no reliable D call. V was trimmed by 6 bases and J by 4 bases, leaving 13 bases between them. The CDR3 is made up of 14 amino acids. CDR3 sequence reads: CASRSQSGNQPQHF. CDR3 sequence (DNA): TGTGCCAGCAGAAGCCAGAGTGGTAATCAGCCCCAGCATTTT.

This clonotype was counted many times. This rearrangement joins TRBV6-6 to TRBJ2-1; TRBD1 might be the D (5 bases). Between the trimmed V and J ends, which lost 1 base and 1 base, there was a span of 20 bases. Germline V gene data show CDR1 as MNHNY and CDR2 as SVGAGI (reference sequence). This CDR3 contains 19 residues. DNA for the CDR3: TGTGCCAGCAGTTACTTAAGGTACAAGGGGCCAGAATCCTACAATGAGCAGTTCTTC. Translation gives CASSYLRYKGPESYNEQFF.

The table lists this clonotype with many counts. This chain links TRBV6-1 with TRBJ1-1; D not resolved. The CDR3 totals 15 residues. Germline V gene data show CDR1 as MNHNS and CDR2 as SASEGT. V was pared by 6 bases and J by 7 bases, with 21 bases between. As DNA, the CDR3 is TGTGCCAGCAGATGGGATGGGCAGGCCCAAGTTGAAGCTTTCTTT. Translated, it gives CASRWDGQAQVEAFF.

The rearrangement uses TRBV11-2 and TRBJ1-4; tentative D call: TRBD1 (5 bases). This CDR3 has 14 amino acids. V was clipped by 3 bases and J by 8 bases, with 13 bases between them. Germline lookup yields CDR1 SGHAT and CDR2 FQNNGV. For the CDR3, the DNA is TGTGCCAGCAGCTTGCGAGTAGGGACGGAAAAACTGTTTTTT. This translates into CASSLRVGTEKLFF.

The chain recombines TRBV2 with TRBJ2-5; a possible D gene is TRBD1 (6 bases). The CDR3 is 14 amino acids. Per the germline V gene, CDR1 is SNHLY and CDR2 is FYNNEI. The ends were cut back, 6 bases at V and 1 base at J, with 12 bases in the middle. The CDR3 reads CASSVQGLQETQYF. CDR3 coding DNA: TGTGCCAGCAGCGTACAGGGTCTCCAAGAGACCCAGTACTTC. Drawing the rest from reference TRBV2 and TRBJ2-5, the complete variable domain is EPEVTQTPSHQVTQMGQEVILRCVPISNHLYFYWYRQILGQKVEFLVSFYNNEISEKSEIFDDQFSVERPDGSNFTLKIRSTKLEDSAMYFCASSVQGLQETQYFGPGTRLLVL.

This clonotype appeared many times. The rearrangement uses TRBV6-1 and TRBJ1-1, with D tentatively TRBD1 (5 bases). The CDR3 covers 14 residues. V shed 0 bases and J shed 7 bases, with 12 bases lying between them. The germline CDR1 and CDR2 sequences are MNHNS and SASEGT. DNA for the CDR3: TGTGCCAGCAGTGAAGCCCTCGGGGGAAGTGAAGCTTTCTTT. It codes for CASSEALGGSEAFF.

The V call is TRBV5-4, the J call TRBJ2-4; D is possibly TRBD1 (5 bases). Trimming removed 6 bases from V and 0 bases from J, with 10 bases in between. The CDR3 has 14 residues. Germline V gene data show CDR1 as SGHNT and CDR2 as YYREEE (reference sequence). The DNA of the CDR3 is TGTGCCAGCACCACAGGTCTAGCCAAAAACATTCAGTACTTC. Its translation is CASTTGLAKNIQYF.

This clonotype was counted many times. The CDR3 DNA reads as TGTGCCAGCAGTTTAGGGACAGGGGTAACCGAGCAGTACTTC. This gives the protein CASSLGTGVTEQYF. The chain uses TRBV12-3 or TRBV12-4 and TRBJ2-7; 9 bases agree with TRBD1. Trimming cost V 1 base and J 6 bases; bases outside gene matches: 4. This CDR3 has 14 residues.

This clonotype is medium-sized within its sample. The chain joins TRBV7-9 to TRBJ2-5; 8 bases align to TRBD1. CDR3 length: 16 amino acids. Germline CDR1 SEHNR, CDR2 FQNEAQ (reference sequence). V lost 3 bases, J lost 1 base, and 7 bases stayed unmatched. The CDR3 coding sequence is TGTGCCAGCAGCTTCTCGGGACAGGATTTCCAAGAGACCCAGTACTTC. It yields the protein CASSFSGQDFQETQYF.

The chain recombines TRBV5-1 with TRBJ2-1, with 8 bases lining up with TRBD2. The CDR3 sequence is 15 residues long. CDR1 is SGHRS, CDR2 YFSETQ, per germline. The V and J ends lost 2 bases and 2 bases, in that order; junction bases with no gene match: 3. CDR3 in DNA: TGCGCCAGCAGCTTATACGGGGGGGCCTACAATGAGCAGTTCTTC. It encodes CASSLYGGAYNEQFF.

This clonotype was recorded a few times. This sequence joins TRBV7-9 and TRBJ2-5; tentatively, D is TRBD1 or TRBD2 (5 bases each). Deletions cut 5 bases from V and 4 bases from J, with 14 bases between. The CDR3 loop spans 14 amino acids. Germline V gene lookup returns CDR1 SEHNR and CDR2 FQNEAQ (reference sequence). CDR3 in amino acids: CASSPGTIGETQYF. CDR3 coding DNA: TGTGCCAGCAGCCCTGGGACCATAGGAGAGACCCAGTACTTC.

In regard to this clonotype: This likely stems from a read error, as it lies one base from a far larger clone. The rearrangement links TRBV7-3 to TRBJ2-3; 11 bases line up with TRBD1. CDR1 is SGHTA, CDR2 FQGTGA, per germline. This CDR3 spans 14 amino acids. V lost 8 bases, J lost 6 bases, and 7 bases stayed unmatched. The CDR3 sequence is CASGRTGGVDTQYF. The CDR3 DNA reads TGTGCCAGCGGACGGACAGGGGGCGTGGATACGCAGTATTTT.

This chain links TRBV20-1 with TRBJ1-1; the D gene is possibly TRBD1 (6 bases). V lost 3 bases, J lost 0 bases, and 14 bases lay in between. The CDR3 covers 15 residues. CDR1 is DFQATT, CDR2 SNEGSKA, per germline (reference sequence). As DNA, the CDR3 is TGCAGTGCTAGTCAGCCCGGACAGTTGAACACTGAAGCTTTCTTT. Its translation is CSASQPGQLNTEAFF.

The J gene is TRBJ1-1, the V gene TRBV28; 9 bases match TRBD1. The ends lost 8 bases at V and 3 bases at J; junction bases unmatched: 4. CDR1 and CDR2 from the germline V gene are MDHEN and SYDVKM. The CDR3 runs 13 residues. CDR3 DNA sequence: TGTGCCAGCCTGGGACAGGGTGACACTGAAGCTTTCTTT. Its protein product is CASLGQGDTEAFF.

By share, this clonotype counts as hyperexpanded. The V gene is TRBV6-1, the J gene TRBJ2-1, with 11 bases that match TRBD2. V lost 1 base, J lost 5 bases, and 7 bases stayed unmatched. The CDR3 is 17 residues long. Germline CDR1 and CDR2: MNHNS and SASEGT. CDR3 protein: CASSEETSGVYDNEQFF. The CDR3 DNA sequence: TGTGCCAGCAGTGAAGAGACTAGCGGGGTGTATGACAATGAGCAGTTCTTC.

This clonotype showed up many times. The chain uses TRBV6-1 and TRBJ1-1, with D hard to call. Germline V lookup: CDR1 MNHNS, CDR2 SASEGT. CDR3 size: 13 residues. V was shortened by 1 base and J by 4 bases, with 7 bases between the two germline ends. CDR3 in amino acids: CASSEVSITEAFF. CDR3 DNA: TGTGCCAGCAGTGAAGTGAGTATCACTGAAGCTTTCTTT.

This clonotype was seen ten or more times. The chain joins TRBV7-9 to TRBJ2-3; no clear D gene. Germline CDR1 and CDR2: SEHNR and FQNEAQ (reference sequence). Trimming removed 8 bases at V and 2 bases at J, with 14 bases between. CDR3 size: 14 residues. The CDR3 spells CASRAWATTDTQYF. Written as DNA, the CDR3 is TGTGCCAGCCGTGCATGGGCGACCACAGATACGCAGTATTTT.

In its sample, this clonotype was seen many times. The V gene is TRBV29-1, the J gene TRBJ2-3; D call uncertain. The germline V gene has CDR1 SQVTM and CDR2 ANQGSEA. The CDR3 sequence is 14 residues long. V lost 6 bases, J lost 2 bases, and 15 bases lay in between. The CDR3 region has the DNA TGCAGCGTAGCTAGATCGTCAGCCACAGATACGCAGTATTTT. This gives the protein CSVARSSATDTQYF.

Many counts were recorded for this clonotype. The genes are TRBV20-1 and TRBJ2-2, with 7 bases fitting TRBD1. Germline loops: CDR1 DFQATT, CDR2 SNEGSKA (reference sequence). The CDR3 runs to 14 residues. After removal of 6 bases from V and 6 bases from J, the junction contained 10 bases not matched to a gene. The CDR3 protein is CSAAETGPPGELFF. The CDR3 DNA sequence: TGCAGTGCCGCCGAGACAGGGCCCCCCGGGGAGCTGTTTTTT.

This clonotype was observed a few times. The V and J genes are TRBV6-5 and TRBJ1-1; D is perhaps TRBD1 (5 bases). CDR1 MNHEY and CDR2 SVGAGI come from the germline V gene. V was cut by 4 bases and J by 0 bases, with 9 bases left in between. The CDR3 spans 14 residues. CDR3 residues: CASSLGLLNTEAFF. DNA for the CDR3: TGTGCCAGCAGTTTGGGACTCCTGAACACTGAAGCTTTCTTT.

Concerning this clonotype itself: This clone may be a read error of a much larger clone one base away. The chain couples TRBV11-2 to TRBJ1-4; D is unresolved. V gave up 5 bases and J gave up 3 bases, with 4 bases separating them. Germline loops: CDR1 SGHAT, CDR2 FQNNGV. This CDR3 has 12 amino acids. CDR3 nucleotides: TGTGCCAGCAGCCGGGCTAATGAAAAACTGTTTTTT. Translating gives CASSRANEKLFF.

In its sample, this clonotype was seen many times. The chain links TRBV29-1 to TRBJ2-1; D is uncertain. Trimming removed 4 bases at V and 0 bases at J, with 7 bases between. Germline-derived CDR1 and CDR2 are SQVTM and ANQGSEA. This CDR3 is 13 amino acids long. This CDR3 reads CSVAPSSYNEQFF. CDR3 coding DNA: TGCAGCGTTGCCCCGAGCTCCTACAATGAGCAGTTCTTC.

V and J are TRBV14 and TRBJ1-1; D is possibly TRBD1 (5 bases). CDR1 and CDR2 from the germline V gene are SGHDN and FVKESK. V lost 5 bases and J 4 bases, leaving 20 bases between the germline ends. The CDR3 is 16 residues long. CDR3 sequence reads: CASSAPGMSWGTEAFF. CDR3 nucleotides: TGTGCCAGCAGCGCTCCAGGGATGAGCTGGGGCACTGAAGCTTTCTTT. Based on the CDR3 plus reference TRBV14 and TRBJ1-1, the full variable domain is EAGVTQFPSHSVIEKGQTVTLRCDPISGHDNLYWYRRVMGKEIKFLLHFVKESKQDESGMPNNRFLAERTGGTYSTLKVQPAELEDSGVYFCASSAPGMSWGTEAFFGQGTRLTVV.

Ten or more counts support this clonotype. The chain carries TRBV29-1 and TRBJ2-6; D is perhaps TRBD1 (5 bases). CDR3 length: 13 amino acids. Germline-derived CDR1 and CDR2 are SQVTM and ANQGSEA. V was trimmed by 3 bases and J by 2 bases, leaving 5 bases between them. The CDR3 sequence: CSVETAGANVLTF. CDR3 bases: TGCAGCGTTGAGACAGCTGGGGCCAACGTCCTGACTTTC.

Worth noting for this clonotype: The junction shows a germline mismatch at one end, possibly a read error. The chain links TRBV7-2 to TRBJ1-1; D gene uncertain. The germline V gene encodes CDR1 SGHTA and CDR2 FQGNSA. The CDR3 contains 15 residues. The CDR3 region has the DNA TGTGCCAGCAGCTCCCCTCGGAAGACGAACACTGAAGCTTCCTTT. Amino acid sequence: CASSSPRKTNTEASF.

As for this clonotype: A much larger clone differs from this one at a single base, so this may be a read error. The chain uses TRBV25-1 and TRBJ1-2; unclear D gene. The length of the CDR3 is 13 residues. CDR1 is MGHDK, CDR2 SYGVNS, per germline. CDR3 coding DNA: TGTGCCACCTGGGAGCCCCCTAACCATGGCTACACCTTC. This codes for CATWEPPNHGYTF.

This clonotype was detected many times. The chain is built from TRBV2 and TRBJ1-4; D is perhaps TRBD1 (5 bases). The CDR3 is 16 residues long. CDR1 and CDR2 (germline): SNHLY, FYNNEI. V was pared by 6 bases and J by 4 bases, with 18 bases between. In DNA form, the CDR3 reads TGTGCCAGCAGAAGATCAACAGGAGAAAGTAATGAAAAACTGTTTTTT. This encodes CASRRSTGESNEKLFF.

The chain recombines TRBV12-3 or TRBV12-4 with TRBJ1-5; 7 nucleotides agree with TRBD1. The length of the CDR3 is 17 residues. Losses at the gene ends were 3 bases for V and 2 bases for J; bases not matched to a gene: 10. The CDR3 nucleotides are TGTGCCAGCAGTTTTATCCTGCAGGGGGAGGGCAATCAGCCCCAGCATTTT. Its translation: CASSFILQGEGNQPQHF.